What follows are 9 T cell receptor beta chains derived from one specimen sequenced in a study of blood T cells in healthy people across ages. Sample-barcoded 5' priming and a J-beta primer mix drove a second PCR of roughly 6 to 12 cycles. TCRdb recomputed calls from the 5' RACE reads with MiXCR, one row per CDR3 protein. This sample has 1.8 million or so distinct CDR3 sequences, with roughly 43% found just once. The sample consisted of blood. Receptors originate from a human donor in good health.

The CDR3 reads CASSLVGGGWEETQYF. The CDR3 DNA follows: TGTGCCAGCAGCTTGGTTGGCGGGGGCTGGGAAGAGACCCAGTACTTC. The chain recombines TRBV5-5 with TRBJ2-5, with a tentative D call TRBD2 (7 bases). The length of the CDR3 is 16 residues. Germline lookup yields CDR1 SGHKS and CDR2 YYEKEE (reference sequence). The V and J ends lost 0 bases and 3 bases respectively, with 15 bases between them.

This clonotype has more than one count but fewer than ten. The chain combines TRBV5-5 with TRBJ1-5; D unclear. Germline assignment: CDR1 SGHKS and CDR2 YYEKEE (reference sequence). There are 13 residues in the CDR3. Trimming left V 5 bases short and J 0 bases short, with 6 bases between. This CDR3 is CASRAGSNQPQHF. As DNA, the CDR3 is TGTGCCAGCAGAGCCGGTAGCAATCAGCCCCAGCATTTT.

This clonotype was observed once. This CDR3 is CASSPPSGHISTDTQYF. CDR3 bases: TGCGCCAGCAGCCCCCCCAGCGGACACATAAGCACAGATACGCAGTATTTT. The chain is built from TRBV5-1 and TRBJ2-3; the D gene could be TRBD1 or TRBD2 (5 bases each). This CDR3 is built from 17 residues. The V and J ends lost 4 bases and 0 bases respectively, with 18 bases between them. The germline gives CDR1 SGHRS, CDR2 YFSETQ.

In its sample, this clonotype was seen a few times. The chain couples TRBV7-2 to TRBJ1-2, with TRBD1 as a possible D gene (5 bases). This CDR3 has 14 amino acids. The germline gives CDR1 SGHTA, CDR2 FQGNSA. V lost 5 bases, J lost 4 bases, and 14 bases lay in between. The CDR3, as DNA: TGTGCCAGCAGCGACAGCTTGTCGGGCTATGGCTACACCTTC. Translation: CASSDSLSGYGYTF.

Only a few counts were recorded for this clonotype. CDR3 coding DNA: TGTGCCAGCAGCCCCCTAAGCCGGGACGGACAAGAGACCCAGTTCTTC. It translates to CASSPLSRDGQETQFF. The chain combines TRBV7-7 with TRBJ2-1; perhaps D is TRBD1 or TRBD2 (5 bases each). V was cut by 5 bases and J by 13 bases, with 27 bases left in between. Germline V gene sequence: CDR1 SSHAT, CDR2 FNYEAQ (reference sequence). This CDR3 contains 16 residues.

This clonotype was detected only once. The conserved phenylalanine or tryptophan is not found at the CDR3 terminus, so this likely reflects a read error. V gene TRBV6-6 combines with J gene TRBJ1-6; D not certain. V was pared by 2 bases and J by 10 bases, with 6 bases between. Germline values: CDR1 MNHNY, CDR2 SVGAGI (reference sequence). The CDR3 contains 12 residues. The CDR3 here is CASSYERSPLHL. The DNA for the CDR3 is TGTGCCAGCAGTTACGAGCGATCACCCCTCCACCTT.

The chain recombines TRBV18 with TRBJ2-7; D remains unclear. CDR1 and CDR2 from the germline V gene are KGHSH and LQKENI. CDR3 length: 12 amino acids. Trimming shortened V by 2 bases and J by 3 bases, and 5 bases separated the two germline ends. The CDR3 region has the DNA TGTGCCAGCTCACCAGCCTACTACGAGCAGTACTTC. Translated: CASSPAYYEQYF. Complete variable domain (other parts from reference TRBV18 and TRBJ2-7): NAGVMQNPRHLVRRRGQEARLRCSPMKGHSHVYWYRQLPEEGLKFMVYLQKENIIDESGMPKERFSAEFPKEGPSILRIQQVVRGDSAAYFCASSPAYYEQYFGPGTRLTVT.

The CDR3: CASPTRGDRNTF. The CDR3, as DNA: TGTGCCAGCCCTACCAGGGGCGATCGAAACACCTTC. V is TRBV2 and J is TRBJ1-2; D might be TRBD1 (6 bases). This CDR3 has 12 residues. Germline V gene sequence: CDR1 SNHLY, CDR2 FYNNEI. Trimming left V 8 bases short and J 12 bases short, with 19 bases between.

This clonotype was observed a few times. This chain joins TRBV20-1 and TRBJ1-5; D gene uncertain. This CDR3 is built from 13 residues. In germline, CDR1 is DFQATT, CDR2 SNEGSKA (reference sequence). V lost 3 bases and J lost 7, with 13 bases in between. DNA of the CDR3: TGCAGTGCTAGTGATTCTTTTTGGCAGCCCCAGCATTTT. Translation gives CSASDSFWQPQHF.